This T cell receptor (beta chain) was sequenced during a study of blood T cell repertoires in COVID-19. Study overall: Some COVID-19 samples were acute and others convalescent; all came from the United States, Italy and Spain. T cells, B-cell-depleted T cells, or PBMCs provided the cDNA or gDNA that served as material.

Trimming at V came to 6 bases and at J to 5 bases, leaving 11 bases not matched to a gene. Germline V gene data show CDR1 as MDHEN and CDR2 as SYDVKM. The CDR3 runs 16 residues. Under the authors' procedure: Nucleated cell counts were estimated from reference gene primer amplification. Data came from immunoSEQ multiplex PCR; TCRdb stores just in-frame clones and leaves some out. Clone size and V and J calls were adopted from that table, with D and trimming inferred from the DNA. The sample has some 180,000 clones; less than 85% are singletons. The chain links TRBV28 to TRBJ1-2; 11 bases map to TRBD1. This clonotype was sampled from a man between 50 and 59 years old who had recovered from COVID-19. The material sequenced was peripheral blood. The CDR3 nucleotides read TGTGCCAGCAGAACCACCGGACAGGGGGCCGGGTATGGCTACACCTTC. Encoded protein: CASRTTGQGAGYGYTF.